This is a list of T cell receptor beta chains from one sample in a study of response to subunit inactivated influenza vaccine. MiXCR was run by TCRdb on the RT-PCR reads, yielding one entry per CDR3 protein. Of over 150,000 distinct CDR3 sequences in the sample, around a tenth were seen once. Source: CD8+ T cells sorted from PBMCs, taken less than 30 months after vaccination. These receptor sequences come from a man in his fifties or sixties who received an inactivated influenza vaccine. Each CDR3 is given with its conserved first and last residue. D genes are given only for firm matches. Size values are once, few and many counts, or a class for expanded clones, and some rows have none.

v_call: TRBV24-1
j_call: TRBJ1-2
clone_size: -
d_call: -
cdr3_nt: TGTGCCACCAGTGATTTCGAAAGGGGAGTCGATGGCTACACCTTC
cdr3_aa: CATSDFERGVDGYTF

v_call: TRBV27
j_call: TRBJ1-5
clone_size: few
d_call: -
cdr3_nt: TGTGCCAGCAGCATGGGTTTGGGTCAGCCCCAGCATTTT
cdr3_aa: CASSMGLGQPQHF

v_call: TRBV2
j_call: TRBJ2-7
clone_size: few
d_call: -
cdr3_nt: TGTGCCAGCAGTGACCCTAGTAATCACGAGCAGTACTTC
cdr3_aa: CASSDPSNHEQYF

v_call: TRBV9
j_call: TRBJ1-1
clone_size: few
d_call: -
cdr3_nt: TGTGCCAGCAGCGTAGCCGACCCGAACACTGAAGCTTTCTTT
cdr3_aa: CASSVADPNTEAFF

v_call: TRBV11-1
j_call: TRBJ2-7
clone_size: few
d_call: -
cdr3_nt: TGTGCCAGCAGCTTAGCGCTCTTCTCCTACGAGCAGTACTTC
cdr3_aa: CASSLALFSYEQYF

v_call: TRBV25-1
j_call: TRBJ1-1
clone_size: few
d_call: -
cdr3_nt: TGTGCCAGCGGCGGACCGAACACTGAAGCTTTCTTT
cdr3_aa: CASGGPNTEAFF

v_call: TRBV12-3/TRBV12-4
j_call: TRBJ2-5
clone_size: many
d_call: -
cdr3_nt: TGTGCCAGCAGTTTAGGCCCCATAGAGACCCAGTACTTC
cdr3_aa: CASSLGPIETQYF

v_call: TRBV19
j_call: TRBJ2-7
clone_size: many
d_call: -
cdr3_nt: TGTGCCAGTAGTATAGCTCCAGCCAACTACGAGCAGTACTTC
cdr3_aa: CASSIAPANYEQYF

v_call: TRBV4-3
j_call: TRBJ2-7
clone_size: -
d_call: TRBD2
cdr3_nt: TGCGCCAGCAGCCAAGATTGGACTAGCGGATACGAGCAGTACTTC
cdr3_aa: CASSQDWTSGYEQYF

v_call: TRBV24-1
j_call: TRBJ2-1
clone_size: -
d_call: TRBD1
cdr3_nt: TGTGCCACCAGTGACACGGGACAGGGTCTCGACAATGAGCAGTTCTTC
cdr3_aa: CATSDTGQGLDNEQFF

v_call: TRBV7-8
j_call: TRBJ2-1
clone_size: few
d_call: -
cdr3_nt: TGTGCCAGCAGCTGGAAAGCCGATGAGCAGTTCTTC
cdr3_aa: CASSWKADEQFF

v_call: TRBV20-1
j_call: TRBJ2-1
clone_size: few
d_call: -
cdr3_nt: TGCAGTGCCCTCGGGCCCTACAATGAGCAGTTCTTC
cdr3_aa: CSALGPYNEQFF

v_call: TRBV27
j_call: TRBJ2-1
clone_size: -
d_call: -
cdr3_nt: TGTGCCAGCAGTTTATACGCTTACAATGAGCAGTTCTTC
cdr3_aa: CASSLYAYNEQFF

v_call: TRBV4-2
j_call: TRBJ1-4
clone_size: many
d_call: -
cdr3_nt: TGTGCCAGCAGCCAAGATCTCGAACAGGTTGGAGATGAAAAACTGTTTTTT
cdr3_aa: CASSQDLEQVGDEKLFF

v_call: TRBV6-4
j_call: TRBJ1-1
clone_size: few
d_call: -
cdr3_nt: TGTGCCAGCAGTGTCGGGGAGAACACTGAAGCTTTCTTT
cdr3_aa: CASSVGENTEAFF

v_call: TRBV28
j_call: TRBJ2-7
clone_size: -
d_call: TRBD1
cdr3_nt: TGTGCCAGCAGAAATACAGGGGGCGACTACTACGAGCAGTACTTC
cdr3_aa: CASRNTGGDYYEQYF

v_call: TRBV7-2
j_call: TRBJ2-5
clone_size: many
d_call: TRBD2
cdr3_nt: TGTGCCAGCAGCCCACCACTAGCGGGAGTGGAAGAGACCCAGTACTTC
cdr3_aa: CASSPPLAGVEETQYF

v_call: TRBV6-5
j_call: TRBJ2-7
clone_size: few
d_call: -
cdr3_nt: TGTGCCAGCAGAACAGGGTGGAGCGAGCAGTACTTC
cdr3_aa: CASRTGWSEQYF

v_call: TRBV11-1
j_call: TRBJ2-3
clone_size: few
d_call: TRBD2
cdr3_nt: TGTGCCAGCAGCTTAATCGGACCGGACCTCGAAGGGAGGGCCATAGATACGCAGTATTTT
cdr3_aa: CASSLIGPDLEGRAIDTQYF

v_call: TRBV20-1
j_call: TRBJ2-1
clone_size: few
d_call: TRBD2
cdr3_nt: TGCAGTGCTAGAGAGCCCGGGGGACTATACTACAATGAGCAGTTCTTC
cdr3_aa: CSAREPGGLYYNEQFF

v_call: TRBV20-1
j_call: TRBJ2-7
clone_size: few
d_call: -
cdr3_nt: TGCAGTGCTAGAGAAGTTCGAAGCAGTAACTACGAGCAGTACTTC
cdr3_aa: CSAREVRSSNYEQYF

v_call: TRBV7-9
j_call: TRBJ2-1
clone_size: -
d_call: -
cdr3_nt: TGTGCCAGCAGCTTAGCCGGGGGGCTAAGCTCCTACAATGAGCAGTTCTTC
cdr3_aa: CASSLAGGLSSYNEQFF

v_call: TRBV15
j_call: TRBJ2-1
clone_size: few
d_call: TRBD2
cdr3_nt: TGTGCCACCAGCGGAGCGGGATCCTACAATGAGCAGTTCTTC
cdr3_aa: CATSGAGSYNEQFF

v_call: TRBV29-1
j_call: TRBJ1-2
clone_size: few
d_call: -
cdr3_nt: TGCAGCGTTGACGGGTGGTGGCAGGGAATCTACGGCTACACCTTC
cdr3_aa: CSVDGWWQGIYGYTF

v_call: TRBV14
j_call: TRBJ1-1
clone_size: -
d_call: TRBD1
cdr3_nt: TGTGCCAGCAGCCCCGGGACAGGGGTTAACACTGAAGCTTTCTTT
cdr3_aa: CASSPGTGVNTEAFF

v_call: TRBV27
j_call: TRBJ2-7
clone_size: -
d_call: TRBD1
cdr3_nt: TGTGCCAGCAGTTCGACAGGGGACCACGAGCAGTACTTC
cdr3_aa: CASSSTGDHEQYF

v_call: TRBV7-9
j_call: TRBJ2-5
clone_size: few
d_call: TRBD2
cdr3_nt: TGTGCCAGCAGCCCCGGACTAGCGGGACGGTGGGAGACCCAGTACTTC
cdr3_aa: CASSPGLAGRWETQYF

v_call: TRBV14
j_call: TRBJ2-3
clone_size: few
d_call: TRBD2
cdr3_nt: TGTGCCAGCAGCCGCGCAGGGACTATAGATACGCAGTATTTT
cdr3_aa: CASSRAGTIDTQYF

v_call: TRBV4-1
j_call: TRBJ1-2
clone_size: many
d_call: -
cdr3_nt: TGCGCCAGCAGCCATGGACTTGAGGGATTCTATGGCTACACCTTC
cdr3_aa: CASSHGLEGFYGYTF

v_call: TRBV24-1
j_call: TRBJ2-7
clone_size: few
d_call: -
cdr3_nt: TGTGCCACCAGTGAAAGGGGTCACGAGCAGTACTTC
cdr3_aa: CATSERGHEQYF

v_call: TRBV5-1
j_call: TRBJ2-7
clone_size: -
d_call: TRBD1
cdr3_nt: TGCGCCAGCAGCCCGGGGACAGGGGTTATCGAGCAGTACTTC
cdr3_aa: CASSPGTGVIEQYF

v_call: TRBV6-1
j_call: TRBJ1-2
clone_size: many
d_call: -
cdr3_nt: TGTGCCAGCACCTCCCTCAGGGGCGGAAACTATGGCTACACCTTC
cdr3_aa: CASTSLRGGNYGYTF

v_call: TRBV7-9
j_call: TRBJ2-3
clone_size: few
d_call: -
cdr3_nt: TGTGCCAGCAGCTCCCCGGCGAACGCAGATACGCAGTATTTT
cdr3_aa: CASSSPANADTQYF